Each of the 10 T cell receptor beta chains below was sequenced from the same sample in a study of blood T cell repertoires in COVID-19. The protocol was immunoSEQ multiplex PCR, while the TCRdb copy is restricted to in-frame clones and leaves out a portion. The top ten hold roughly 8% of the sample, which has roughly 300,000 clones, around 87% seen once. The sample taken for sequencing was peripheral blood. The source is a woman aged 45 to 65 who had recovered from COVID-19.

The V gene is TRBV5-1, the J gene TRBJ1-1; D remains ambiguous. The germline CDR1 and CDR2 sequences are SGHRS and YFSETQ. The CDR3 is 15 amino acids. V was clipped by 4 bases and J by 0 bases, with 13 bases between them. CDR3 protein: CASSTDGPLNTEAFF. DNA for the CDR3: TGCGCCAGCAGCACAGACGGCCCATTGAACACTGAAGCTTTCTTT.

This chain links TRBV4-3 with TRBJ2-1, with D possibly being TRBD2 (5 bases). This CDR3 is built from 14 residues. V was clipped by 1 base and J by 5 bases, with 9 bases between them. Germline CDR1 reads LGHNA; CDR2 reads YSLEER. The CDR3 DNA follows: TGCGCCAGCAGCCAAGGGACTGTTAACAATGAGCAGTTCTTC. Encoded protein: CASSQGTVNNEQFF.

The V call is TRBV7-9, the J call TRBJ1-1; D is possibly TRBD1 (6 bases). Germline CDR1 is SEHNR and CDR2 is FQNEAQ (reference sequence). The V gene lost 1 base and the J gene lost 3 bases, with 9 bases spanning the gap. The length of the CDR3 is 14 residues. CDR3 DNA sequence: TGTGCCAGCAGCTTAGGACAGGTTGACACTGAAGCTTTCTTT. It encodes CASSLGQVDTEAFF. The whole variable domain, filled in from reference TRBV7-9 and TRBJ1-1, reads DTGVSQNPRHKITKRGQNVTFRCDPISEHNRLYWYRQTLGQGPEFLTYFQNEAQLEKSRLLSDRFSAERPKGSFSTLEIQRTEQGDSAMYLCASSLGQVDTEAFFGQGTRLTVV.

This clone was seen repeatedly, ten times or more. V and J are TRBV2 and TRBJ1-4; D is possibly TRBD1 (5 bases). V lost 5 bases to trimming and J lost 0 bases, with 10 bases between them. The CDR3 totals 15 residues. Germline V gene lookup returns CDR1 SNHLY and CDR2 FYNNEI. CDR3 DNA: TGTGCCAGCAGTCAGGGCCATGCAACTAATGAAAAACTGTTTTTT. Translation gives CASSQGHATNEKLFF.

The rearrangement uses TRBV28 and TRBJ1-1, with TRBD1 matching 8 bases. The CDR3 has 15 residues. With V trimmed by 3 bases and J by 7 bases, 10 bases remained unmatched. Germline values: CDR1 MDHEN, CDR2 SYDVKM. The CDR3, as DNA: TGTGCCAGCAGTTTCCCTGGACAGGGTAATAATGAAGCTTTCTTT. As protein: CASSFPGQGNNEAFF.

This chain uses TRBV19 with TRBJ1-3; 7 bases are shared with TRBD1. CDR1 and CDR2 from the germline V gene are LNHDA and SQIVND (reference sequence). CDR3 length equals 16 residues. The junction had 7 bases not matched to a gene; V was cut back by 5 bases and J by 0 bases. CDR3: CASSSQGLVSGNTIYF. In DNA, the CDR3 is TGTGCCAGTAGTTCACAGGGGCTCGTCTCTGGAAACACCATATATTTT.

This sequence joins TRBV13 and TRBJ1-1; 12 bases align to TRBD1. This CDR3 has 16 amino acids. Germline loops: CDR1 PRHDT, CDR2 FYEKMQ (reference sequence). V gave up 5 bases and J gave up 0 bases; unmatched junction bases: 4. CDR3 region: CASSARDRGLNTEAFF. In nucleotides, the CDR3 is TGTGCCAGCAGCGCGAGGGACAGGGGGCTGAACACTGAAGCTTTCTTT.

This chain joins TRBV5-1 and TRBJ2-2; 7 bases are shared with TRBD1. The CDR3 consists of 16 residues. The V and J ends lost 0 bases and 6 bases, in that order; junction bases with no gene match: 8. CDR1 is SGHRS and CDR2 is YFSETQ in the germline V gene. The CDR3 DNA sequence: TGCGCCAGCAGCTTGGGGGTGACAGGGATCGCCGGGGAGCTGTTTTTT. This gives the protein CASSLGVTGIAGELFF.

The genes are TRBV4-2 and TRBJ2-2; D gene uncertain. V lost 0 bases and J lost 9, with 11 bases in between. Germline V gives CDR1 LGHNA, CDR2 YNFKEQ. The CDR3 totals 14 residues. This CDR3 reads CASSQDASVRELFF. In DNA, the CDR3 is TGTGCCAGCAGCCAAGATGCCAGTGTCCGGGAGCTGTTTTTT.

This clone was found a few times. This chain joins TRBV28 and TRBJ1-1, with 7 positions matching TRBD1. The CDR3 covers 12 residues. Per germline, CDR1 MDHEN and CDR2 SYDVKM. V lost 6 bases to trimming and J lost 4 bases; unmatched junction nucleotides: 2. This CDR3 is CASSGTVTEAFF. The CDR3 DNA reads TGTGCCAGCAGCGGGACAGTCACTGAAGCTTTCTTT.